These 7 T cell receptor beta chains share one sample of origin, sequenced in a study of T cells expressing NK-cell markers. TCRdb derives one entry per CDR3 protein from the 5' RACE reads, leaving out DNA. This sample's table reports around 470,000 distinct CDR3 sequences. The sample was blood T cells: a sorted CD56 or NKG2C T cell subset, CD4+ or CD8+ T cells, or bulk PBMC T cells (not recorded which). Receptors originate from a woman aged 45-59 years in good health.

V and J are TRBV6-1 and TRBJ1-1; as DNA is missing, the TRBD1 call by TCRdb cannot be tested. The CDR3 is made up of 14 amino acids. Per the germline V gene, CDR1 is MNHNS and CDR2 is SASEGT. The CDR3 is CASRQGRMNTEAFF.

This chain's CDR3 is CASSPVPGKGNTGELFF. This chain joins TRBV12-3 or TRBV12-4 and TRBJ2-2; TCRdb gives TRBD1 as the D gene, but with no DNA this cannot be confirmed. This CDR3 is 17 amino acids long.

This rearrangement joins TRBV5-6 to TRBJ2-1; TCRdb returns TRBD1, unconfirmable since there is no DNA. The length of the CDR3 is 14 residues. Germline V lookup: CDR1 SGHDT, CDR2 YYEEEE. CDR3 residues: CASSPLGRQNEQFF.

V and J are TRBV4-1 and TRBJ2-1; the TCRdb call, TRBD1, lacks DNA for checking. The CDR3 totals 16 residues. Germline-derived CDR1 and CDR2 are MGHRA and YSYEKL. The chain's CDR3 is CASSQVGILGASEQFF.

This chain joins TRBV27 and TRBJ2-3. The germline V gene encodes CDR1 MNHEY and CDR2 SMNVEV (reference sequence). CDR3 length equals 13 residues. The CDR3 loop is CASSFSWADTQYF.

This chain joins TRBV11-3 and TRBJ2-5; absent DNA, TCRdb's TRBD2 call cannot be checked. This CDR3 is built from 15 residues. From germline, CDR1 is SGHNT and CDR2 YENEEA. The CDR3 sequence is CASSLEGLAGETQYF.

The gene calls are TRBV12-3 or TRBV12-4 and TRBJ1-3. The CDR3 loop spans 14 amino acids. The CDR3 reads CASSLAGLENTIYF.